Each of the 3 T cell receptor beta chains below was sequenced from the same sample in a study of CD8+ T cells in alopecia areata. RNA extraction was followed by reverse transcription into cDNA, which acted as the sequencing template. The data were produced by immunoSEQ multiplex PCR, yet TCRdb's version contains in-frame clones alone and is incomplete. The table records approximately 66,000 clones, under 75% of them present only once. The sequences come from CD8+ T cells sorted from blood, collected at week 0. All receptors come from a human donor with alopecia areata.

This clone has a handful of counts. This sequence joins TRBV29-1 and TRBJ1-2; D remains unclear. The germline V gene has CDR1 SQVTM and CDR2 ANQGSEA. V gave up 3 bases and J gave up 4 bases, with 9 bases separating them. The CDR3 covers 12 residues. Written as DNA, the CDR3 is TGCAGCGTTGATGAGGAGAGCTATGGCTACACCTTC. This gives the protein CSVDEESYGYTF.

The V and J genes are TRBV28 and TRBJ1-2; maybe TRBD1 (5 bases). Trimming pared 6 bases from V and 3 bases from J, leaving 14 bases between. The CDR3 runs to 14 residues. Per germline, CDR1 MDHEN and CDR2 SYDVKM. CDR3 coding DNA: TGTGCCAGCAGCGCCGGTGACAGTTACTATGGCTACACCTTC. It encodes CASSAGDSYYGYTF.

The rearrangement uses TRBV5-4 and TRBJ1-1; D gene uncertain. Germline V CDR1 and CDR2: SGHNT, YYREEE (reference sequence). Trimming cost V 1 base and J 3 bases, with 7 bases left between them. The CDR3 loop spans 13 amino acids. CDR3 nucleotide sequence: TGTGCCAGCAGCTTGTGGGAGGACACTGAAGCTTTCTTT. Protein sequence: CASSLWEDTEAFF.